This T cell receptor (beta chain) appears in the sequencing data of a study of T cells after yellow fever vaccination. TCRdb itself ran the 5' RACE reads through MiXCR, one entry per CDR3 protein. The profile shows approximately 240,000 distinct CDR3 sequences, roughly 3.5% of them singletons. The CDR3 is 15 residues long. From germline, CDR1 is SGHKS and CDR2 YYEKEE (reference sequence). The junction had 6 bases not matched to a gene; V was cut back by 0 bases and J by 4 bases. The table lists this clonotype with many counts. This sample comprised PBMCs, obtained 15 days after the yellow fever booster vaccination. This clonotype was sampled from a man between 18 and 35 years old who received the YFV17D yellow fever vaccine. J is TRBJ2-7 and V is TRBV5-5; 8 bases are shared with TRBD1. The DNA for the CDR3 is TGTGCCAGCAGCTTGGGCCTCGACAGGGGATACGAGCAGTACTTC. Encoded protein: CASSLGLDRGYEQYF.